This T cell receptor (beta chain) was captured by sequencing in a study of T cells after yellow fever vaccination (dated by TCRdb to between 2019 and 2020). The study in broad terms: The SMART-Seq v4 Ultra Low Input RNA kit was used to prepare libraries from fractions with low cell numbers. Bulk TCR alpha and beta repertoires were sequenced longitudinally to track T-cell clones before and after primary and booster YFV17D yellow fever vaccination. Two healthy male donors made up the cohort, one aged 18 to 29 years and the other aged 30 to 40 years. Blood was collected at multiple timepoints before and after primary and secondary immunization, and bulk PBMC replicates and cell subsets were isolated. Study-wide conclusions, independent of this receptor: The study included only two donors, which limits how far the findings can be generalized. After the booster, most clones that had expanded after primary vaccination were detected again (roughly 96% of CD4 and around 88% of CD8), suggesting broad maintenance of memory. A small fraction of clonotypes appeared in both the CD4 and CD8 compartments, likely as a result of convergent recombination. Compared with the primary T-cell response, the secondary T-cell response was weaker but faster, peaking on day 5 rather than day 15. Because abundant contaminating clonotypes from the bulk population could be contained in FACS-sorted repertoires, computational filtering was required.

The sample's treatment or condition label, decoded: live attenuated yellow fever vaccine strain. Two biological replicates of bulk PBMCs were collected at each blood-draw timepoint. A standard Ficoll-Paque protocol was used to isolate PBMCs from peripheral blood. RNA was extracted with TriZol from bulk PBMCs, CD4 and CD8 fractions, and dextramer-positive and dextramer-negative fractions. CDR3 length: 16 amino acids, cysteine to phenylalanine. The retained sequence is limited to the CDR3, 48 bases, with the frame set at the first base. V was cut back by 4 bases and J by 0 bases, leaving a gap of 16 bases between them. Synthesis of TCR cDNA relied on 5'RACE template switching, a step that introduced a universal primer site along with unique molecular identifiers. cDNA synthesis was primed from both the TCR alpha and TCR beta constant segments. Library amplification used two PCR steps, and the second PCR step added sample barcodes and sequencing adapters. Libraries were sequenced on Illumina HiSeq 2500 (2x100 bp) or NovaSeq (2x150 bp). From the authors' description of their analysis: Demultiplexing of reads and collapsing into UMI consensus sequences were performed with MIGEC, and V(D)J alignment was carried out with MiXCR. Clonotypes responding to the vaccine were identified with edgeR on replicate PBMC samples, with the criteria of FDR below 0.01 and a log2 fold change above 5 up to day 15. Each bulk clonotype was labeled CD4 or CD8 based on which sequenced repertoire, CD4 or CD8, contained the clonotype at higher abundance. TCRdb handled the public reads itself, with Q25 trimming in fastp and clone calling in MiXCR, and kept productive beta chains. Rows are combined by CDR3 protein, so each entry shows the most common genes and DNA. TCRdb, rather than the study authors, made the V and J calls. The sample yields around 600,000 distinct CDR3 sequences; 9% to 15% were counted once. The top ten clones comprise about 15% of the sample.

This clonotype was observed many times. The antigen it binds to is not known. It has no much larger one-base neighbor in the sample; base qualities were not kept. The chain uses TRBV12-3 or TRBV12-4 and TRBJ2-7; the D gene could be TRBD1 or TRBD2, each one agreeing over 5 bases. This TCR was recovered from a man under 40 who received the YFV17D yellow fever vaccine. The source was PBMCs, collected on the day of the yellow fever booster vaccination. CDR3 sequence: CASSSGTLASSYEQYF. In nucleotide form, the sequence is TGTGCCAGCAGTTCCGGGACGCTGGCGAGCTCCTACGAGCAGTACTTC.